This T cell receptor beta chain was found in a study of control samples from healthy donors and cancer patients. Sequencing used immunoSEQ multiplex PCR; TCRdb keeps in-frame clones, though not all of them. The sample lists 140,000 or so clones, about 93% occurring once. Germline V gives CDR1 KGHSH, CDR2 LQKENI. CDR3 size: 20 residues. Trimming took 1 base from V and 0 from J, leaving 24 bases between them. The source is a man aged 55 to 70 with colorectal cancer. Sequenced sample: PBMCs. This chain uses TRBV18 with TRBJ1-1; D is unresolved. The CDR3 loop is CASSPQELGPPRLMNTEAFF. The CDR3 DNA is TGTGCCAGCTCACCACAAGAGCTAGGGCCCCCCCGACTGATGAACACTGAAGCTTTCTTT.